A selection of T cell receptor beta chains follows, all from one sample in a study of control samples from healthy donors and cancer patients. TCRdb's copy holds only in-frame clones and misses some; the assay was immunoSEQ multiplex PCR. The data contain some 140,000 clones, around nine tenths of them seen just once; the ten biggest clones take up roughly 8.4%. Sequenced input: blood. The receptor set was obtained from a woman aged 25-40 years in good health. The CDR3 runs from the conserved cysteine through the conserved F or W. D genes are given only for firm matches.

TRBJ1-1 | TRBV5-1 | TRBD1 | CASSQSGTVNTEAFF | TGCGCCAGCAGCCAGTCCGGGACAGTTAACACTGAAGCTTTCTTT
TRBJ2-5 | TRBV5-4 | TRBD2 | CASSFPGLAGGGETQYF | TGTGCCAGCAGCTTCCCTGGACTAGCGGGAGGGGGAGAGACCCAGTACTTC
TRBJ1-6 | TRBV5-6 | TRBD1 | CASSSGQGWPPLHF | TGTGCCAGCAGCTCGGGACAGGGCTGGCCACCCCTCCACTTT
TRBJ2-3 | TRBV6-5 | . | CASSRRTRGTDTQYF | TGTGCCAGCAGTCGACGGACCCGGGGCACAGATACGCAGTATTTT
TRBJ1-4 | TRBV5-1 | . | CASSWWGAHEKLFF | TGCGCCAGCAGCTGGTGGGGGGCTCATGAAAAACTGTTTTTT
TRBJ1-2 | TRBV7-2 | . | CASSLDQRTVGYTF | TGTGCCAGCAGCTTAGATCAGCGTACGGTTGGCTACACCTTC
TRBJ1-5 | TRBV19 | . | CASTKDGQRGQPQHF | TGTGCCAGTACCAAAGACGGTCAGAGAGGCCAGCCCCAGCATTTT
TRBJ2-4 | TRBV5-4 | . | CASSPWGPTTGAKNIQYF | TGTGCCAGCAGCCCCTGGGGGCCGACAACCGGAGCCAAAAACATTCAGTACTTC
TRBJ2-7 | TRBV3-1/TRBV3-2 | . | CASSRKYEQYF | TGTGCCAGCAGTCGGAAGTACGAGCAGTACTTC
TRBJ2-7 | TRBV19 | . | CASSTRDKGGLEQYF | TGTGCCAGTAGTACGAGGGACAAGGGGGGCCTCGAGCAGTACTTC
TRBJ1-5 | TRBV19 | . | CASSIVGPYWGNQPQHF | TGTGCCAGTAGTATAGTAGGGCCTTATTGGGGCAATCAGCCCCAGCATTTT
TRBJ2-1 | TRBV27 | TRBD2 | CASSFSGTSGYNEQFF | TGTGCCAGCAGTTTCAGTGGGACTAGCGGTTACAATGAGCAGTTCTTC
TRBJ1-1 | TRBV30 | TRBD1 | CADRGPTEAFF | TGTGCAGACAGGGGGCCGACTGAAGCTTTCTTT
TRBJ2-1 | TRBV18 | TRBD2 | CASSPPGLAGYNEQFF | TGTGCCAGCTCACCACCGGGACTAGCGGGTTACAATGAGCAGTTCTTC
TRBJ2-2 | TRBV15 | TRBD2 | CATSPRLAVNTGELFF | TGTGCCACCAGCCCCAGACTAGCTGTGAACACCGGGGAGCTGTTTTTT
TRBJ2-7 | TRBV19 | TRBD2 | CASSRTSGPSYEQYF | TGTGCCAGTTCCAGGACTAGCGGTCCCTCCTACGAGCAGTACTTC